The T cell receptor (beta chain) described here comes from a study of neoadjuvant anti-PD-1 for oral cavity cancer. Documented time point: after neoadjuvant nivolumab, at surgical resection. Trimming took off 3 bases at V and 4 bases at J, with 20 bases between the two ends. The V gene's germline CDR1 is MGHRA and CDR2 YSYEKL. The CDR3 is made up of 17 amino acids. Overall study findings and caveats: Greater tumor shrinkage accompanied bigger post-treatment sizes of preexisting clones.

On this clone itself: Its antigen is as yet unknown.

TCRdb's table, derived via immunoSEQ multiplex PCR, lists solely in-frame clones and lacks some. This table has 35,000 to 40,000 clones, around two fifths appearing once. V gene TRBV4-1 combines with J gene TRBJ2-3; TRBD1 might be the D (7 bases). This material consisted of tumor tissue, taken after nivolumab (anti-PD-1) treatment. This TCR was sampled from a person aged 40 to 85 with oral cavity squamous cell carcinoma. CDR3 coding DNA: TGCGCCAGCAGCCAGGATCCGGAGGGGGCTTGGGCAGATACGCAGTATTTT. Its translation is CASSQDPEGAWADTQYF.